This TCR beta chain was recorded in a study of blood T cell repertoires in COVID-19. Across the study: In each case, the material was cDNA or gDNA derived from T cells, B-cell-depleted T cells, or PBMCs.

This CDR3 is built from 11 residues. V lost 6 bases, J lost 3 bases, and 1 base stayed unmatched. CDR1 and CDR2 (germline): DFQATT, SNEGSKA (reference sequence). Under the authors' procedure: Estimation of nucleated cell counts relied on the amplification of reference gene primers. Generated by immunoSEQ multiplex PCR, the TCRdb table keeps only in-frame clones and is missing some. V and J calls and clone size come straight from that table; D and trimming were deduced from the DNA. Among about 63,000 clones, about 80% were seen once, and the ten largest hold about 31%. The clonotype originates from a human donor in a cohort sampled during active COVID-19. V usage is TRBV20-1 and J usage is TRBJ1-1; 7 bases are shared with TRBD1. The sequencing input was peripheral blood. The CDR3 sequence: CSAQGDTEAFF. CDR3 sequence (DNA): TGCAGTGCCCAGGGGGACACTGAAGCTTTCTTT.